This TCR beta chain is from a study of blood T cell repertoires in COVID-19. TCRdb's copy holds only in-frame clones and misses some; the assay was immunoSEQ multiplex PCR. This sample yields roughly 250,000 clones, of which roughly 80% are seen a single time; 3% to 4% belongs to the top ten. This CDR3 is 16 amino acids long. Germline V gene sequence: CDR1 SGHNT, CDR2 YENEEA. Unmatched junction bases numbered 6, after V lost 3 bases and J lost 2 bases. The rearrangement joins TRBV11-3 to TRBJ2-1; the match to TRBD2 covers 8 bases. The sequencing input was peripheral blood. This sequence originates from a woman aged 40 to 49 with active or convalescent COVID-19. The CDR3 reads CASSFGGGGPYNEQFF. The CDR3 coding sequence is TGTGCCAGCAGCTTTGGAGGCGGGGGGCCCTACAATGAGCAGTTCTTC. Looking up the rest from reference TRBV11-3 and TRBJ2-1 gives the full variable domain: EAGVVQSPRYKIIEKKQPVAFWCNPISGHNTLYWYLQNLGQGPELLIRYENEEAVDDSQLPKDRFSAERLKGVDSTLKIQPAELGDSAVYLCASSFGGGGPYNEQFFGPGTRLTVL.